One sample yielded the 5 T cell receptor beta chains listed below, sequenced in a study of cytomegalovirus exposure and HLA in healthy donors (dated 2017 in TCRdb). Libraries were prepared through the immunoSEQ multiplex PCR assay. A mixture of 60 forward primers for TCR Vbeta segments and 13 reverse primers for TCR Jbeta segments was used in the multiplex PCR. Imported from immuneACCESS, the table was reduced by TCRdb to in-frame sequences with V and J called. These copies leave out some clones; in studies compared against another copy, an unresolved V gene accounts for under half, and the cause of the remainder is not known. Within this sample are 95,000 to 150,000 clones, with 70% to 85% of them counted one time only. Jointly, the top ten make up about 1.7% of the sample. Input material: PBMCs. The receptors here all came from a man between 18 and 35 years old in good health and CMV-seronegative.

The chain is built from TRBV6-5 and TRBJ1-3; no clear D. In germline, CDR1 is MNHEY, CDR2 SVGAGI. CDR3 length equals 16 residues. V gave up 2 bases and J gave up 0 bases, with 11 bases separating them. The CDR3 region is CASSYVRPSSGNTIYF. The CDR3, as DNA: TGTGCCAGCAGTTACGTCAGGCCGAGCTCTGGAAACACCATATATTTT.

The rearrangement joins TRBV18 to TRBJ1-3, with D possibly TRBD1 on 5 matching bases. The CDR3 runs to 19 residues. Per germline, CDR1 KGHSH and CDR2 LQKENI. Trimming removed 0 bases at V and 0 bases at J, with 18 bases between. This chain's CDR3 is CASSPPTGVLRSSGNTIYF. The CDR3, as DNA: TGTGCCAGCTCACCACCAACGGGGGTCTTAAGGAGCTCTGGAAACACCATATATTTT.

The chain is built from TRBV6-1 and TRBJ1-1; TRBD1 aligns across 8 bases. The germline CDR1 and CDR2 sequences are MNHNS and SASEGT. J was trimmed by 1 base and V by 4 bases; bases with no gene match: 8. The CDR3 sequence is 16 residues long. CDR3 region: CASSVRQGKGNTEAFF. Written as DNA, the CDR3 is TGTGCCAGCAGTGTCCGACAGGGGAAGGGGAACACTGAAGCTTTCTTT.

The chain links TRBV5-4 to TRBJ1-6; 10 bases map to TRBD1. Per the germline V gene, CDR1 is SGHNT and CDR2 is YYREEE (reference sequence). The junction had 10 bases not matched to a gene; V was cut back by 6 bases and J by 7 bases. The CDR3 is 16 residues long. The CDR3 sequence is CASNQGGGQGNSPLHF. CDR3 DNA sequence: TGTGCCAGCAACCAAGGTGGGGGACAGGGGAATTCACCCCTCCACTTT.

CDR3 sequence reads: CASSLTGYEQYF. CDR3 in DNA: TGTGCCAGCAGTTTAACGGGATACGAGCAGTACTTC. The chain is built from TRBV27 and TRBJ2-7, with D possibly matching TRBD2 (5 bases). The CDR3 contains 12 residues. Germline V gives CDR1 MNHEY, CDR2 SMNVEV (reference sequence). Deletions cut 2 bases from V and 4 bases from J, with 6 bases between.